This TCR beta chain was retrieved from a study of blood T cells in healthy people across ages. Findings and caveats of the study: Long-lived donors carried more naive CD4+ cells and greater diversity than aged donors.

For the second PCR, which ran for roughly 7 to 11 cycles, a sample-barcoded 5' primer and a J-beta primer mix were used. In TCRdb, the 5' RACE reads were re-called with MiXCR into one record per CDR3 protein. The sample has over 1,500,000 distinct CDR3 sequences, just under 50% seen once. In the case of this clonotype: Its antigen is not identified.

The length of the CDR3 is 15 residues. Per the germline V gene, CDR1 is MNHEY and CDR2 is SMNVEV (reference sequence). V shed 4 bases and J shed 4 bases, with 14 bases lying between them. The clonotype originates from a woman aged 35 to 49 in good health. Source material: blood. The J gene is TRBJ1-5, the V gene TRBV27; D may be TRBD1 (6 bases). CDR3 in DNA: TGTGCCAGCAGTTACAACGGACAGACAAATCAGCCCCAGCATTTT. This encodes CASSYNGQTNQPQHF.